One and the same sample provided the 27 T cell receptor beta chains below, sequenced in a study of blood T cell repertoires in COVID-19. Using immunoSEQ multiplex PCR, the repertoire was profiled, and TCRdb retains in-frame clones only, with some absent. The data show approximately 86,000 clones, 75% to 85% seen once. The sequencing input was peripheral blood. All receptors derive from a woman in her 70s with acute or convalescent COVID-19.

The chain employs TRBV27 and TRBJ2-1, with 8 bases that match TRBD2. Trimming at V came to 7 bases and at J to 4 bases, leaving 12 bases not matched to a gene. The CDR3 is 16 residues long. Per the germline V gene, CDR1 is MNHEY and CDR2 is SMNVEV (reference sequence). CDR3 sequence: CASTTQAGEVYNEQFF. The CDR3 DNA reads as TGTGCCAGCACCACCCAAGCGGGAGAGGTTTACAATGAGCAGTTCTTC.

The chain joins TRBV11-2 to TRBJ1-2; D is ambiguous. The germline V gene encodes CDR1 SGHAT and CDR2 FQNNGV. The CDR3 runs 13 residues. The V gene lost 0 bases and the J gene lost 2 bases, with 4 bases spanning the gap. For the CDR3, the DNA is TGTGCCAGCAGCTTAGACAGGAACTATGGCTACACCTTC. This sequence encodes CASSLDRNYGYTF.

J is TRBJ2-1 and V is TRBV28; maybe TRBD1 (7 bases). The CDR3 length is 16 residues. With 6 bases removed from V and 3 bases from J, the gap between germline ends came to 18 bases. Per the germline V gene, CDR1 is MDHEN and CDR2 is SYDVKM. The CDR3 region is CASSQGGTALYNEQFF. CDR3 sequence (DNA): TGTGCCAGCAGCCAGGGGGGTACGGCTCTCTACAATGAGCAGTTCTTC.

The gene calls are TRBV6-1 and TRBJ1-2; D is perhaps TRBD1 (5 bases). Trimming pared 0 bases from V and 2 bases from J, leaving 7 bases between. This CDR3 is built from 14 residues. Germline V lookup: CDR1 MNHNS, CDR2 SASEGT. The CDR3 here is CASSEAWGNYGYTF. The CDR3 DNA sequence: TGTGCCAGCAGTGAAGCGTGGGGCAACTATGGCTACACCTTC.

V usage is TRBV25-1 and J usage is TRBJ1-1, with no clear D. CDR1 and CDR2 (germline): MGHDK, SYGVNS. Trimming left V 3 bases short and J 8 bases short, with 13 bases between. The CDR3 runs 13 residues. The CDR3 DNA reads as TGTGCCAGCAGTGATATGGGAGGCTCAGAAGCTTTCTTT. This sequence encodes CASSDMGGSEAFF.

This clone was recorded only once. The genes are TRBV7-9 and TRBJ2-2, with a weak D call TRBD1 (5 bases). The CDR3 has 14 amino acids. The germline gives CDR1 SEHNR, CDR2 FQNEAQ (reference sequence). With 0 bases removed from V and 7 bases from J, the gap between germline ends came to 9 bases. The CDR3, as DNA: TGTGCCAGCAGCTTAGCCCGACAGAACGGGGAGCTGTTTTTT. This sequence encodes CASSLARQNGELFF. Looking up the rest from reference TRBV7-9 and TRBJ2-2 gives the full variable domain: DTGVSQNPRHKITKRGQNVTFRCDPISEHNRLYWYRQTLGQGPEFLTYFQNEAQLEKSRLLSDRFSAERPKGSFSTLEIQRTEQGDSAMYLCASSLARQNGELFFGEGSRLTVL.

The chain has TRBV6-5 and TRBJ1-5; 7 nucleotides match TRBD1. CDR1 and CDR2 from the germline V gene are MNHEY and SVGAGI. CDR3 length equals 13 residues. The J segment lost 2 bases and the V segment lost 5 bases, leaving 0 bases of the junction unmatched. The CDR3 DNA is TGTGCCAGCAGTACAGGGGGCAATCAGCCCCAGCATTTT. It codes for CASSTGGNQPQHF.

This clone was seen only a few times. This chain links TRBV11-2 with TRBJ1-1, with TRBD1 matching 8 bases. The CDR3 totals 14 residues. Trimming at V came to 6 bases and at J to 5 bases, leaving 8 bases not matched to a gene. From germline, CDR1 is SGHAT and CDR2 FQNNGV. CDR3 in amino acids: CASSRQGTGTEAFF. CDR3 coding DNA: TGTGCCAGCAGTAGACAGGGGACGGGGACTGAAGCTTTCTTT.

V usage is TRBV19 and J usage is TRBJ1-5; 9 bases are shared with TRBD1. Germline CDR1 reads LNHDA; CDR2 reads SQIVND (reference sequence). Germline trimming cut 5 bases from V and 3 bases from J; bases unmatched to any gene: 8. This CDR3 comprises 16 residues. CDR3 coding DNA: TGTGCCAGTAGTGCGCGGACAGGGGTTGACAATCAGCCCCAGCATTTT. As protein: CASSARTGVDNQPQHF.

The rearrangement joins TRBV7-3 to TRBJ2-7, with D tentatively TRBD2 (6 bases). CDR1 is SGHTA, CDR2 FQGTGA, per germline. CDR3 length equals 13 residues. V was cut by 4 bases and J by 5 bases, with 12 bases left in between. CDR3 sequence (DNA): TGTGCCAGCAGCTCTCCCGGCGGGAACGAGCAGTACTTC. This translates into CASSSPGGNEQYF.

The chain uses TRBV28 and TRBJ2-3; 7 bases agree with TRBD1. CDR1 and CDR2 (germline): MDHEN, SYDVKM. The CDR3 sequence is 14 residues long. V lost 5 bases and J lost 6; bases outside the gene matches: 8. CDR3 amino acids: CASSPQTGLDTQYF. CDR3 DNA: TGTGCCAGCAGTCCCCAGACAGGGTTGGATACGCAGTATTTT.

The chain recombines TRBV20-1 with TRBJ2-1; D gene uncertain. Germline CDR1 DFQATT, CDR2 SNEGSKA (reference sequence). This CDR3 spans 10 amino acids. V gave up 5 bases and J gave up 7 bases, with 6 bases separating them. The CDR3 coding sequence is TGCAGTGCTGAGATTAATGAGCAGTTCTTC. It translates to CSAEINEQFF.

There are a few counts of this clone. The chain couples TRBV7-2 to TRBJ2-5, with 13 bases fitting TRBD2. CDR1 and CDR2 from the germline V gene are SGHTA and FQGNSA. The CDR3 runs to 14 residues. The V segment lost 8 bases and the J segment 4 bases; nucleotides outside the gene matches: 4. The chain's CDR3 is CASRTSGRGETQYF. The DNA for the CDR3 is TGTGCCAGCCGCACTAGCGGGAGGGGAGAGACCCAGTACTTC.

The CDR3 region is CSVDESGKNIQYF. CDR3 bases: TGCAGCGTTGATGAAAGCGGCAAAAACATTCAGTACTTC. The J gene is TRBJ2-4, the V gene TRBV29-1, with D possibly TRBD2 on 5 matching bases. The CDR3 length is 13 residues. CDR1 is SQVTM, CDR2 ANQGSEA, per germline. The V and J ends lost 3 bases and 3 bases respectively, with 9 bases between them.

The rearrangement uses TRBV11-2 and TRBJ2-1, with TRBD2 matching 10 bases. The CDR3 contains 16 residues. CDR1 SGHAT and CDR2 FQNNGV come from the germline V gene. J was trimmed by 3 bases and V by 2 bases; bases with no gene match: 4. CDR3 residues: CASSLRASGSYNEQFF. DNA of the CDR3: TGTGCCAGCAGCTTACGGGCTAGCGGGAGCTACAATGAGCAGTTCTTC.

The chain employs TRBV28 and TRBJ1-1, with no clear D. The germline CDR1 and CDR2 sequences are MDHEN and SYDVKM. Trimming left V 7 bases short and J 0 bases short, with 9 bases between. The CDR3 loop spans 13 amino acids. Written as DNA, the CDR3 is TGTGCCAGCAAGATTAGCATGAACACTGAAGCTTTCTTT. Encoded protein: CASKISMNTEAFF.

This chain uses TRBV9 with TRBJ1-5; no clear D gene. Looked up from germline, CDR1 is SGDLS and CDR2 is YYNGEE. V was clipped by 3 bases and J by 6 bases, with 13 bases between them. The CDR3 runs to 14 residues. CDR3 protein: CASSEVAAGQPQHF. In nucleotides, the CDR3 is TGTGCCAGCAGCGAGGTGGCCGCGGGTCAGCCCCAGCATTTT.

The chain couples TRBV9 to TRBJ1-1; a possible D gene is TRBD1 (5 bases). Germline CDR1 is SGDLS and CDR2 is YYNGEE. This CDR3 has 13 amino acids. Trimming pared 2 bases from V and 5 bases from J, leaving 10 bases between. CDR3 nucleotides: TGTGCCAGCAGCGTCAGGGATCAAACTGAAGCTTTCTTT. Its translation: CASSVRDQTEAFF.

The rearrangement joins TRBV6-6 to TRBJ2-3; 8 bases agree with TRBD1. The CDR3 totals 14 residues. With 6 bases clipped from V and 4 bases from J, the junction kept 6 bases outside the gene matches. Germline CDR1 MNHNY, CDR2 SVGAGI (reference sequence). The CDR3 loop reads CASRETGAADTQYF. DNA for the CDR3: TGTGCCAGCAGGGAGACAGGGGCGGCAGATACGCAGTATTTT.

The rearrangement links TRBV4-2 to TRBJ2-3, with 12 bases that match TRBD2. The germline CDR1 and CDR2 sequences are LGHNA and YNFKEQ. After removal of 4 bases from V and 6 bases from J, the junction contained 8 bases not matched to a gene. CDR3 length: 16 amino acids. The CDR3 reads CASSPLAGGPADTQYF. The CDR3 nucleotides are TGTGCCAGCAGCCCCCTAGCGGGAGGGCCGGCGGATACGCAGTATTTT.

The chain has TRBV2 and TRBJ2-2, with D possibly matching TRBD1 (5 bases). Germline V gene lookup returns CDR1 SNHLY and CDR2 FYNNEI. CDR3 length equals 15 residues. Trimming pared 7 bases from V and 4 bases from J, leaving 16 bases between. The chain's CDR3 is CASIVDRFGTGELFF. Written as DNA, the CDR3 is TGTGCCAGCATCGTCGACAGATTCGGCACCGGGGAGCTGTTTTTT. The full variable domain, with the rest looked up from reference TRBV2 and TRBJ2-2, is EPEVTQTPSHQVTQMGQEVILRCVPISNHLYFYWYRQILGQKVEFLVSFYNNEISEKSEIFDDQFSVERPDGSNFTLKIRSTKLEDSAMYFCASIVDRFGTGELFFGEGSRLTVL.

In this sample, this clone turned up a few times. This chain links TRBV5-4 with TRBJ1-2; D is perhaps TRBD1 (5 bases). CDR3 length equals 15 residues. CDR1 is SGHNT, CDR2 YYREEE, per germline (reference sequence). The V end was cut by 5 bases, the J end by 4 bases, with 18 bases between. CDR3: CASSISGARSYGYTF. The DNA of the CDR3 is TGTGCCAGCAGTATAAGCGGGGCACGATCCTATGGCTACACCTTC. The full variable domain, its missing parts supplied by reference TRBV5-4 and TRBJ1-2, is ETGVTQSPTHLIKTRGQQVTLRCSSQSGHNTVSWYQQALGQGPQFIFQYYREEENGRGNFPPRFSGLQFPNYSSELNVNALELDDSALYLCASSISGARSYGYTFGSGTRLTVV.

The CDR3 loop reads CSVAGTEDQPQHF. The CDR3 bases are TGCAGCGTCGCCGGGACAGAGGACCAGCCCCAGCATTTT. This chain links TRBV29-1 with TRBJ1-5; 7 positions match TRBD1. Germline values: CDR1 SQVTM, CDR2 ANQGSEA. The J segment lost 7 bases and the V segment lost 6 bases, leaving 9 bases of the junction unmatched. The CDR3 totals 13 residues.

The chain recombines TRBV7-9 with TRBJ2-1, with 10 bases lining up with TRBD1. CDR1 and CDR2 from the germline V gene are SEHNR and FQNEAQ (reference sequence). The trim removed 5 bases at V and 4 bases at J, leaving 5 bases unmatched. CDR3 length equals 15 residues. The CDR3 DNA reads as TGTGCCAGCAGCCCGGACAGGGGGAGTTACAATGAGCAGTTCTTC. Its translation: CASSPDRGSYNEQFF.

The chain uses TRBV28 and TRBJ1-2; D remains unclear. Germline V lookup: CDR1 MDHEN, CDR2 SYDVKM. The CDR3 has 16 residues. Trimming left V 6 bases short and J 2 bases short, with 19 bases between. CDR3 in DNA: TGTGCCAGCAGGGGCGCCGGGGAAGGGTCGAACTATGGCTACACCTTC. Residues: CASRGAGEGSNYGYTF.

This clone was picked up a small number of times. J is TRBJ2-1 and V is TRBV11-2; TRBD2 matches at 7 bases. The V segment lost 5 bases and the J segment 4 bases; nucleotides outside the gene matches: 8. This CDR3 spans 15 amino acids. The V gene's germline CDR1 is SGHAT and CDR2 FQNNGV. Here the CDR3 DNA reads TGTGCCAGCAGCCCGGGACTACCAAAATACAATGAGCAGTTCTTC. Amino acid sequence: CASSPGLPKYNEQFF. Using reference TRBV11-2 and TRBJ2-1 for the parts outside the CDR3, the full variable domain is EAGVAQSPRYKIIEKRQSVAFWCNPISGHATLYWYQQILGQGPKLLIQFQNNGVVDDSQLPKDRFSAERLKGVDSTLKIQPAKLEDSAVYLCASSPGLPKYNEQFFGPGTRLTVL.

The rearrangement uses TRBV30 and TRBJ1-5, with a possible D match to TRBD1 (5 bases). The CDR3 runs to 13 residues. The V gene lost 2 bases and the J gene lost 7 bases, with 12 bases spanning the gap. Germline V lookup: CDR1 GTSNPN, CDR2 SVGIG (reference sequence). The CDR3: CAWSIQGPQPQHF. In DNA, the CDR3 is TGTGCCTGGAGTATTCAGGGTCCCCAGCCCCAGCATTTT. Variable domain in full (rest from reference TRBV30 and TRBJ1-5): SQTIHQWPATLVQPVGSPLSLECTVEGTSNPNLYWYRQAAGRGLQLLFYSVGIGQISSEVPQNLSASRPQDRQFILSSKKLLLSDSGFYLCAWSIQGPQPQHFGDGTRLSIL.